This entry lists 14 T cell receptor beta chains sequenced from one sample in a study of sequential checkpoint blockade in melanoma. Using immunoSEQ multiplex PCR, the repertoire was profiled, and TCRdb retains in-frame clones only, with some absent. The repertoire holds 10,000 to 15,000 clones, with about 80% as singletons. Treatment: randomized to nivolumab then ipilimumab (arm A) or the reverse (arm B). Here the sequenced sample was CD8+ T cells sorted from blood (inferred from file names), taken from a patient given nivolumab and ipilimumab in sequence. The receptors originated from a human donor with melanoma.

This chain links TRBV5-5 with TRBJ1-4; 8 nucleotides agree with TRBD1. The CDR3 contains 14 residues. In germline, CDR1 is SGHKS, CDR2 YYEKEE (reference sequence). Unmatched junction bases numbered 4, after V lost 3 bases and J lost 6 bases. CDR3 residues: CASSSYRGDEKLFF. CDR3 sequence (DNA): TGTGCCAGCAGCTCATACAGGGGGGATGAAAAACTGTTTTTT.

This clone was seen only a few times. The V gene is TRBV19, the J gene TRBJ1-4, with D unresolved. CDR3 length: 15 residues. V lost 3 bases to trimming and J lost 7 bases, with 15 bases between them. Germline V gene lookup returns CDR1 LNHDA and CDR2 SQIVND (reference sequence). CDR3 bases: TGTGCCAGTAGTATTGGGCAGGCCTATACTGAAAAACTGTTTTTT. Translating gives CASSIGQAYTEKLFF.

This clone has only a few counts. V usage is TRBV2 and J usage is TRBJ2-3; tentative D call: TRBD2 (7 bases). V lost 8 bases to trimming and J lost 2 bases, with 11 bases between them. Per germline, CDR1 SNHLY and CDR2 FYNNEI. There are 13 residues in the CDR3. The CDR3 DNA is TGTGCCAGCCGGGGGGACAACACAGATACGCAGTATTTT. Amino acid sequence: CASRGDNTDTQYF.

The count of this clone is one. V gene TRBV4-2 combines with J gene TRBJ1-4; 10 positions match TRBD1. CDR3 size: 15 residues. Germline V gene data show CDR1 as LGHNA and CDR2 as YNFKEQ. The junction had 5 bases not matched to a gene; V was cut back by 2 bases and J by 8 bases. CDR3 nucleotide sequence: TGTGCCAGCAGCCAACGACAGGGGGCATGGGAAAAACTGTTTTTT. It encodes CASSQRQGAWEKLFF.

This chain connects TRBV27 to TRBJ2-4; perhaps TRBD2 as D (5 bases). The CDR3 is 16 residues long. Trimming took 0 bases from V and 1 from J, leaving 10 bases between them. Germline CDR1 MNHEY, CDR2 SMNVEV (reference sequence). The CDR3 nucleotides are TGTGCCAGCAGTTTATCGGGGAGAAATGCCAAAAACATTCAGTACTTC. It is translated as CASSLSGRNAKNIQYF.

The J gene is TRBJ2-5, the V gene TRBV4-2; 7 positions match TRBD1. J was trimmed by 5 bases and V by 3 bases; bases with no gene match: 9. The germline V gene encodes CDR1 LGHNA and CDR2 YNFKEQ. This CDR3 comprises 15 residues. The chain's CDR3 is CASSQEPTGTETQYF. In nucleotides, the CDR3 is TGTGCCAGCAGCCAGGAGCCGACAGGGACGGAGACCCAGTACTTC.

This clone was counted a single time. The rearrangement links TRBV9 to TRBJ2-5, with TRBD1 identical over 9 bases. TRBJ2-7 matches the DNA end more closely, so the J call is doubtful. The CDR3 loop spans 14 amino acids. The germline CDR1 and CDR2 sequences are SGDLS and YYNGEE. The CDR3 here is CASSEGTGTYEQYF. The CDR3 nucleotides are TGTGCCAGCAGCGAAGGGACAGGGACCTACGAGCAGTACTTC.

The chain recombines TRBV2 with TRBJ2-3; 13 bases fit TRBD2. The CDR3 contains 16 residues. The germline V gene has CDR1 SNHLY and CDR2 FYNNEI. After removal of 5 bases from V and 6 bases from J, the junction contained 8 bases not matched to a gene. The DNA of the CDR3 is TGTGCCAGCAGTAGGACTAGCGGGGGTCGGGGGGATACGCAGTATTTT. This gives the protein CASSRTSGGRGDTQYF.

This rearrangement joins TRBV28 to TRBJ1-5, with TRBD1 matching 8 bases. V shed 6 bases and J 7 bases; nucleotides not matched to a gene: 8. This CDR3 comprises 14 residues. CDR1 is MDHEN, CDR2 SYDVKM, per germline. The CDR3 DNA reads TGTGCCAGCAGCTTCAGGACAGGGTTGCAGCCCCAGCATTTT. Translating it yields CASSFRTGLQPQHF.

For the CDR3, the DNA is TGCAGCGCTGCCCGCGACAGGTCTACCTACGAGCAGTACTTC. Translation gives CSAARDRSTYEQYF. This rearrangement joins TRBV29-1 to TRBJ2-7, with a tentative D call TRBD1 (6 bases). CDR3 length equals 14 residues. Per the germline V gene, CDR1 is SQVTM and CDR2 is ANQGSEA. Trimming left V 7 bases short and J 2 bases short, with 18 bases between.

This clone was seen only once. This chain uses TRBV2 with TRBJ1-5; a possible D gene is TRBD1 (6 bases). CDR3 length equals 14 residues. The germline V and J ends were trimmed by 7 bases and 3 bases, with 13 bases remaining between them. From germline, CDR1 is SNHLY and CDR2 FYNNEI. CDR3 in amino acids: CASNAAGANQPQHF. For the CDR3, the DNA is TGTGCCAGCAACGCGGCAGGGGCCAATCAGCCCCAGCATTTT. Full variable domain (rest looked up from reference TRBV2 and TRBJ1-5): EPEVTQTPSHQVTQMGQEVILRCVPISNHLYFYWYRQILGQKVEFLVSFYNNEISEKSEIFDDQFSVERPDGSNFTLKIRSTKLEDSAMYFCASNAAGANQPQHFGDGTRLSIL.

This chain uses TRBV11-2 with TRBJ1-1; 7 bases align to TRBD1. Trimming cost V 3 bases and J 1 base; bases outside gene matches: 5. In germline, CDR1 is SGHAT, CDR2 FQNNGV. The CDR3 has 15 residues. In nucleotides, the CDR3 is TGTGCCAGCAGCTTCCTCGCAGGGGGGAACACTGAAGCTTTCTTT. Residues: CASSFLAGGNTEAFF.

The chain carries TRBV6-4 and TRBJ2-5; D might be TRBD1 (5 bases). Between the trimmed V and J ends, which lost 0 bases and 2 bases, there was a span of 10 bases. CDR3 length: 15 residues. The V gene's germline CDR1 is MRHNA and CDR2 SNTAGT. The CDR3 reads CASSDSLGVQETQYF. The CDR3, as DNA: TGTGCCAGCAGTGACTCATTAGGGGTGCAAGAGACCCAGTACTTC.

This chain uses TRBV9 with TRBJ2-3, with D perhaps matching TRBD2 (5 bases). Germline-derived CDR1 and CDR2 are SGDLS and YYNGEE. This CDR3 spans 15 amino acids. Trimming stripped 4 bases from V and 6 bases from J, with 18 bases between. The CDR3 region is CASSLAGLGWDTQYF. The CDR3 region has the DNA TGTGCCAGCAGCCTCGCGGGTTTGGGTTGGGATACGCAGTATTTT.